Sequencing of this T cell receptor (beta chain) was carried out in a study of T cell repertoires in cytomegalovirus infection. Background on the study: Based on public TCR beta signatures, there were indications of CMV infection and of a matching HLA type. Study findings and constraints: Predominance within the ex vivo response was attributable to HLA-C-restricted CMV-specific TCR beta clonotypes. Cumulative frequency of public TCR beta families picked out carriers of CMV plus the relevant HLA.

The CDR3 sequence is 15 residues long. Trimming left V 5 bases short and J 7 bases short, with 20 bases between. Looked up from germline, CDR1 is SGHTA and CDR2 is FQGNSA. At least ten counts were recorded for this clonotype. Its antigen is undetermined. TCRdb re-called the reads through MiXCR, storing one row per CDR3 protein. The sample holds fewer than 550,000 distinct CDR3 sequences, 31% seen once. This clonotype was sampled from a human donor in good health (CMV status not recorded). Some clones in this sample may be carry-over from other donors' samples. The chain links TRBV7-2 to TRBJ1-1; possible D gene TRBD1, 5 bases. Specimen: PBMCs. DNA for the CDR3: TGTGCCAGCAGCGCGCCGGGACGCCTGGGAGGTGAAGCTTTCTTT. Protein sequence: CASSAPGRLGGEAFF.